Shown below are 30 T cell receptor beta chains from a single sample sequenced in a study of blood T cell repertoires in COVID-19. Using immunoSEQ multiplex PCR, the repertoire was profiled, and TCRdb retains in-frame clones only, with some absent. The sample shows more than 120,000 clones, about four fifths of them seen only once. The specimen was peripheral blood. These receptor sequences come from a human donor in a cohort sampled during active COVID-19.

The chain joins TRBV12-3 or TRBV12-4 to TRBJ2-5; 9 bases agree with TRBD2. Trimming at V came to 6 bases and at J to 4 bases, leaving 3 bases not matched to a gene. This CDR3 region has 13 residues. CDR3 residues: CASSERGAETQYF. DNA of the CDR3: TGTGCCAGCAGCGAGCGGGGGGCAGAGACCCAGTACTTC.

The CDR3 region is CASSDRQGEYTEAFF. The CDR3 nucleotides read TGTGCCAGCAGTGACAGACAGGGGGAGTACACTGAAGCTTTCTTT. The chain combines TRBV2 with TRBJ1-1, with 9 bases aligning to TRBD1. Germline assignment: CDR1 SNHLY and CDR2 FYNNEI. The trim removed 3 bases at V and 3 bases at J, leaving 5 bases unmatched. The CDR3 has 15 amino acids.

In this sample, this clone turned up a few times. The CDR3 DNA reads TGTGCCAGCAGCCAAGGAGCGGGGGTCTTCACCGGGGAGCTGTTTTTT. Residues: CASSQGAGVFTGELFF. The rearrangement uses TRBV3-1 (or the pseudogene TRBV3-2) and TRBJ2-2; 8 bases are shared with TRBD2. This CDR3 has 16 amino acids. CDR1 and CDR2 from the germline V gene are LGHDT and YNNKEL (reference sequence). V lost 1 base to trimming and J lost 4 bases; unmatched junction nucleotides: 5.

The chain recombines TRBV3-1 (or the pseudogene TRBV3-2) with TRBJ2-1; D uncertain. Trimming cost V 2 bases and J 3 bases, with 23 bases left between them. The CDR3 runs to 19 residues. CDR1 is LGHDT, CDR2 YNNKEL, per germline (reference sequence). DNA of the CDR3: TGTGCCAGCAGCCAATCGCTCGGTGTAGGCGACTCGAACTACAATGAGCAGTTCTTC. It yields the protein CASSQSLGVGDSNYNEQFF.

J is TRBJ2-7 and V is TRBV18; D might be TRBD1 (6 bases). With 0 bases removed from V and 2 bases from J, the gap between germline ends came to 8 bases. Germline lookup yields CDR1 KGHSH and CDR2 LQKENI. CDR3 size: 14 residues. The CDR3 sequence: CASSPPDRPYEQYV. The CDR3, as DNA: TGTGCCAGCTCACCACCGGACAGACCCTACGAGCAGTACGTC.

The rearrangement uses TRBV14 and TRBJ2-7; 8 bases agree with TRBD1. The CDR3 loop spans 15 amino acids. Germline V gene sequence: CDR1 SGHDN, CDR2 FVKESK. Trimming took 0 bases from V and 4 from J; bases not matched to a gene: 5. CDR3 sequence reads: CASSQDRGRGYEQYF. CDR3 nucleotides: TGTGCCAGCAGCCAAGACAGGGGGCGCGGGTACGAGCAGTACTTC.

The J gene is TRBJ2-7, the V gene TRBV6-5; 10 nucleotides agree with TRBD1. Germline values: CDR1 MNHEY, CDR2 SVGAGI. This CDR3 region has 15 residues. V lost 4 bases to trimming and J lost 3 bases; unmatched junction nucleotides: 6. The CDR3 DNA is TGTGCCAGCAGTTCGGACAGGGGGGATCTCTACGAGCAGTACTTC. Its translation: CASSSDRGDLYEQYF.

This sequence joins TRBV5-8 and TRBJ1-1; D is perhaps TRBD1 (5 bases). Per the germline V gene, CDR1 is SGHTS and CDR2 is YDEGEE. V shed 0 bases and J shed 0 bases, with 12 bases lying between them. The CDR3 runs to 16 residues. CDR3 sequence reads: CASSLGQGGLNTEAFF. The DNA for the CDR3 is TGTGCCAGCAGCTTGGGGCAGGGAGGTTTGAACACTGAAGCTTTCTTT.

The V call is TRBV6-6, the J call TRBJ1-1, with D unclear. Germline CDR1 is MNHNY and CDR2 is SVGAGI (reference sequence). CDR3 size: 13 residues. V shed 4 bases and J shed 7 bases, with 13 bases lying between them. This chain's CDR3 is CASSSKQRVEAFF. The CDR3 DNA reads as TGTGCCAGCAGTTCGAAACAGAGGGTTGAAGCTTTCTTT.

This clone was recorded once. The chain couples TRBV20-1 to TRBJ1-1; D unresolved. Germline-derived CDR1 and CDR2 are DFQATT and SNEGSKA (reference sequence). The CDR3 extends over 11 amino acids. The CDR3 protein is CRARPAGEAFF. The DNA for the CDR3 is TGCAGGGCCCGCCCGGCGGGTGAAGCTTTCTTT.

This sequence joins TRBV5-1 and TRBJ1-1, with 8 bases aligning to TRBD1. The CDR3 has 14 amino acids. Germline V gene lookup returns CDR1 SGHRS and CDR2 YFSETQ. Losses at the gene ends were 4 bases for V and 4 bases for J; bases not matched to a gene: 6. DNA for the CDR3: TGCGCCAGCAGCCGGGACAGGCAACCCACTGAAGCTTTCTTT. It codes for CASSRDRQPTEAFF. The full variable domain, with the rest looked up from reference TRBV5-1 and TRBJ1-1, is KAGVTQTPRYLIKTRGQQVTLSCSPISGHRSVSWYQQTPGQGLQFLFEYFSETQRNKGNFPGRFSGRQFSNSRSEMNVSTLELGDSALYLCASSRDRQPTEAFFGQGTRLTVV.

In this sample, this clone turned up a few times. The V and J genes are TRBV18 and TRBJ1-3; D remains ambiguous. Germline V lookup: CDR1 KGHSH, CDR2 LQKENI. The V end lost 3 bases, the J end lost 0 bases, and 9 bases lay between the germline ends. This CDR3 spans 15 amino acids. The DNA of the CDR3 is TGTGCCAGCTCACCGAGCATCGACTCTGGAAACACCATATATTTT. Its protein product is CASSPSIDSGNTIYF.

The rearrangement uses TRBV9 and TRBJ2-2, with D possibly TRBD2 on 6 matching bases. This CDR3 spans 14 amino acids. Trimming stripped 0 bases from V and 5 bases from J, with 8 bases between. Germline assignment: CDR1 SGDLS and CDR2 YYNGEE. CDR3 region: CASSVVGSTGELFF. In DNA, the CDR3 is TGTGCCAGCAGCGTAGTCGGGAGTACCGGGGAGCTGTTTTTT.

The V gene is TRBV6-9, the J gene TRBJ2-7, with 9 bases fitting TRBD2. The CDR3 spans 15 residues. The trim removed 4 bases at V and 4 bases at J, leaving 8 bases unmatched. CDR1 is MNHGY, CDR2 SVAAGI, per germline. The CDR3 sequence: CASSSKAGGKYEQYV. DNA of the CDR3: TGTGCCAGCAGTTCCAAAGCGGGAGGAAAGTACGAGCAGTACGTC.

J is TRBJ1-2 and V is TRBV25-1; the match to TRBD1 covers 7 bases. Germline V gene data show CDR1 as MGHDK and CDR2 as SYGVNS. The CDR3 length is 14 residues. Trimming took 9 bases from V and 2 from J; bases not matched to a gene: 9. The CDR3 loop reads CASKGAGENYGYTF. In DNA, the CDR3 is TGTGCCAGTAAGGGGGCAGGGGAAAACTATGGCTACACCTTC.

The chain joins TRBV2 to TRBJ1-3, with 7 bases fitting TRBD1. Germline V gene sequence: CDR1 SNHLY, CDR2 FYNNEI. V gave up 6 bases and J gave up 0 bases; unmatched junction bases: 5. The CDR3 consists of 15 residues. CDR3: CASRPDRSSGNTIYF. The CDR3 bases are TGTGCCAGCAGGCCGGACAGGAGCTCTGGAAACACCATATATTTT.

The chain uses TRBV29-1 and TRBJ2-3; D is perhaps TRBD1 (6 bases). Trimming removed 4 bases at V and 1 base at J, with 9 bases between. The CDR3 is made up of 13 amino acids. Germline CDR1 and CDR2: SQVTM and ANQGSEA. The CDR3 DNA reads TGCAGCGTTGCAGGGGTCGGCACAGATACGCAGTATTTT. Its protein product is CSVAGVGTDTQYF.

The chain has TRBV4-2 and TRBJ2-1, with 7 bases fitting TRBD2. The germline V gene encodes CDR1 LGHNA and CDR2 YNFKEQ. Trimming removed 5 bases from V and 5 bases from J; junction bases left unmatched: 12. The CDR3 spans 16 residues. In DNA form, the CDR3 reads TGTGCCAGCAGCGGGTTTGGGCGGGGGTCTGACAATGAGCAGTTCTTC. It is translated as CASSGFGRGSDNEQFF.

The chain has TRBV24-1 and TRBJ2-3, with D maybe TRBD2 (5 bases). The length of the CDR3 is 14 residues. Trimming left V 3 bases short and J 2 bases short, with 8 bases between. Germline-derived CDR1 and CDR2 are KGHDR and SFDVKD. The CDR3 DNA sequence: TGTGCCACCAGTGATCCGGGGTCCACAGATACGCAGTATTTT. Translation: CATSDPGSTDTQYF.

This clone was counted a single time. The gene calls are TRBV9 and TRBJ1-6; D unresolved. This CDR3 region has 14 residues. The germline gives CDR1 SGDLS, CDR2 YYNGEE. The V and J ends lost 4 bases and 8 bases respectively, with 13 bases between them. CDR3 bases: TGTGCCAGCAGCCCGGGAGGTTCGGATTCACCCCTCCACTTT. It translates to CASSPGGSDSPLHF.

V gene TRBV7-3 combines with J gene TRBJ2-7; 8 bases line up with TRBD2. J gave up 2 bases and V 4 bases, and 7 bases lay outside the gene matches. CDR1 is SGHTA and CDR2 is FQGTGA in the germline V gene. There are 15 residues in the CDR3. CDR3: CASSWFGGEAYEQYV. For the CDR3, the DNA is TGTGCCAGCAGCTGGTTCGGGGGGGAGGCCTACGAGCAGTACGTC.

The chain joins TRBV6-5 to TRBJ2-7; TRBD1 matches 7 bases. The CDR3 consists of 14 residues. Germline CDR1 MNHEY, CDR2 SVGAGI. With V trimmed by 5 bases and J by 5 bases, 9 bases remained unmatched. The CDR3 nucleotides read TGTGCCAGCAGTAGGGACAGTTTGGGCCACGAGCAGTACGTC. It yields the protein CASSRDSLGHEQYV.

This chain uses TRBV9 with TRBJ1-4; tentatively, D is TRBD1 (6 bases). Trimming shortened V by 4 bases and J by 2 bases, and 15 bases separated the two germline ends. This CDR3 comprises 16 residues. Germline assignment: CDR1 SGDLS and CDR2 YYNGEE. The CDR3 reads CASSSRGGHTNEKLFF. CDR3 coding DNA: TGTGCCAGCAGCTCTCGCGGGGGGCACACTAATGAAAAACTGTTTTTT.

This chain connects TRBV19 to TRBJ2-2, with TRBD1 matching over 8 bases. CDR1 is LNHDA, CDR2 SQIVND, per germline (reference sequence). This CDR3 spans 14 amino acids. After removal of 8 bases from V and 3 bases from J, the junction contained 5 bases not matched to a gene. This chain's CDR3 is CASSYRGDTGELFF. Here the CDR3 DNA reads TGTGCCAGTTCTTACAGGGGGGACACCGGGGAGCTGTTTTTT.

The gene calls are TRBV5-6 and TRBJ2-2; 8 bases agree with TRBD2. The CDR3 loop spans 16 amino acids. With V trimmed by 1 base and J by 0 bases, 2 bases remained unmatched. Per the germline V gene, CDR1 is SGHDT and CDR2 is YYEEEE. The chain's CDR3 is CASSLTLAANTGELFF. The CDR3 region has the DNA TGTGCCAGCAGCTTGACACTAGCGGCGAACACCGGGGAGCTGTTTTTT.

V and J are TRBV6-1 and TRBJ2-3; 10 positions match TRBD2. The J segment lost 0 bases and the V segment lost 3 bases, leaving 9 bases of the junction unmatched. Germline V gene data show CDR1 as MNHNS and CDR2 as SASEGT. The CDR3 contains 18 residues. CDR3: CASSETSGPSSSTDTQYF. The DNA of the CDR3 is TGTGCCAGCAGTGAGACTAGCGGGCCTAGCTCTAGCACAGATACGCAGTATTTT.

The rearrangement uses TRBV3-1 (or the pseudogene TRBV3-2) and TRBJ1-2, with a weak D call TRBD1 (5 bases). CDR1 and CDR2 (germline): LGHDT, YNNKEL (reference sequence). V was cut by 1 base and J by 5 bases, with 14 bases left in between. There are 15 residues in the CDR3. The chain's CDR3 is CASSQVQGHGYGYTF. CDR3 nucleotide sequence: TGTGCCAGCAGCCAAGTGCAAGGACACGGGTATGGCTACACCTTC.

This chain connects TRBV20-1 to TRBJ2-1; 8 positions agree with TRBD2. This CDR3 has 16 residues. The germline V gene encodes CDR1 DFQATT and CDR2 SNEGSKA (reference sequence). V dropped 3 bases and J dropped 4; count of bases not matched to a gene: 11. Here the CDR3 DNA reads TGCAGTGCTAGTCCGAGACTAGCGCCATCTTACAATGAGCAGTTCTTC. It codes for CSASPRLAPSYNEQFF.

This clone was observed a handful of times. The chain is built from TRBV7-9 and TRBJ1-6; 12 positions match TRBD1. Per the germline V gene, CDR1 is SEHNR and CDR2 is FQNEAQ (reference sequence). Trimming cost V 5 bases and J 4 bases; bases outside gene matches: 9. This CDR3 is 18 amino acids long. Written as DNA, the CDR3 is TGTGCCAGCAGCCCCGGGACAGGGGGCGAAGAATATAATTCACCCCTCCACTTT. Its translation is CASSPGTGGEEYNSPLHF.

The rearrangement uses TRBV3-1 (or the pseudogene TRBV3-2) and TRBJ1-1; TRBD1 aligns across 7 bases. V was pared by 6 bases and J by 5 bases, with 9 bases of the junction left unmatched. This CDR3 region has 14 residues. Germline-derived CDR1 and CDR2 are LGHDT and YNNKEL (reference sequence). CDR3 bases: TGTGCCAGCAGGACGGAGACAGGGAGAACTGAAGCTTTCTTT. Translating it yields CASRTETGRTEAFF.